A single sample gave rise to the 8 T cell receptor beta chains below, sequenced in a study of T cell repertoires in cytomegalovirus infection. Which antigens these TCRs recognize remains unknown. TCRdb called the reads again in MiXCR, with one record for every CDR3 protein. The sample carries hundreds of thousands of distinct CDR3 sequences, about 42% recorded once. The sequences come from cultured PBMCs, collected from culture after CMV antigen stimulation. The source is a human donor in good health (CMV status not recorded). Some clones in this sample may be carry-over from other donors' samples.

This clonotype was seen a handful of times. This chain joins TRBV7-4 and TRBJ2-1; 11 bases align to TRBD2. Germline V lookup: CDR1 SGHVT, CDR2 SQSDAQ. Losses at the gene ends were 1 base for V and 4 bases for J; bases not matched to a gene: 3. The CDR3 has 16 residues. The CDR3 region is CASSLELAGEYNEQFF. The CDR3, as DNA: TGTGCCAGCAGCTTAGAACTAGCGGGAGAGTACAATGAGCAGTTCTTC. The complete variable domain, with remaining parts taken from reference TRBV7-4 and TRBJ2-1, reads GAGVSQSPRYKVAKRGRDVALRCDSISGHVTLYWYRQTLGQGSEVLTYSQSDAQRDKSGRPSGRFSAERPERSVSTLKIQRTEQGDSAVYLCASSLELAGEYNEQFFGPGTRLTVL.

This clonotype was picked up a small number of times. The genes are TRBV7-6 and TRBJ2-1; 8 bases agree with TRBD2. The CDR3 contains 15 residues. V shed 8 bases and J 5 bases; nucleotides not matched to a gene: 11. Germline values: CDR1 SGHVS, CDR2 FNYEAQ. The chain's CDR3 is CASGPGGSRNNEQFF. In nucleotides, the CDR3 is TGTGCCAGCGGCCCGGGGGGGTCGAGGAACAATGAGCAGTTCTTC.

V is TRBV19 and J is TRBJ2-7; D is ambiguous. Per the germline V gene, CDR1 is LNHDA and CDR2 is SQIVND (reference sequence). The CDR3 consists of 15 residues. Trimming pared 3 bases from V and 2 bases from J, leaving 14 bases between. The CDR3 bases are TGTGCCAGTAGTATTAGGGCCCTTGGGGCCTACGAGCAGTACTTC. Translated, it gives CASSIRALGAYEQYF. The full variable domain, completed using reference TRBV19 and TRBJ2-7, is DGGITQSPKYLFRKEGQNVTLSCEQNLNHDAMYWYRQDPGQGLRLIYYSQIVNDFQKGDIAEGYSVSREKKESFPLTVTSAQKNPTAFYLCASSIRALGAYEQYFGPGTRLTVT.

This chain connects TRBV20-1 to TRBJ2-5; no reliable D call. Trimming pared 0 bases from V and 0 bases from J, leaving 8 bases between. This CDR3 is 14 amino acids long. Germline CDR1 reads DFQATT; CDR2 reads SNEGSKA (reference sequence). CDR3 residues: CSARDRRHQETQYF. The CDR3 DNA follows: TGCAGTGCTAGAGATCGGCGTCACCAAGAGACCCAGTACTTC.

This clonotype was observed a few times. The chain combines TRBV6-1 with TRBJ2-7, with TRBD2 matching over 8 bases. V lost 1 base to trimming and J lost 3 bases; unmatched junction nucleotides: 5. Per germline, CDR1 MNHNS and CDR2 SASEGT. The CDR3 has 15 residues. CDR3 residues: CASSEGASGLYEQYF. DNA for the CDR3: TGTGCCAGCAGTGAAGGGGCTAGCGGGCTCTACGAGCAGTACTTC.

The chain carries TRBV6-1 and TRBJ1-5, with TRBD1 identical over 7 bases. V shed 7 bases and J 6 bases; nucleotides not matched to a gene: 9. CDR1 is MNHNS, CDR2 SASEGT, per germline. The CDR3 consists of 14 residues. The CDR3 DNA reads as TGTGCCAGCACAAAGGGGGCTGACGGTCAGCCCCAGCATTTT. Residues: CASTKGADGQPQHF.

The chain combines TRBV28 with TRBJ2-7; 7 bases align to TRBD2. In germline, CDR1 is MDHEN, CDR2 SYDVKM. V shed 4 bases, J shed 0 bases, and the junction held 3 bases outside the gene matches. CDR3 size: 14 residues. The CDR3 sequence: CASSSAGSSYEQYF. The CDR3 nucleotides read TGTGCCAGCAGTTCAGCGGGGAGCTCCTACGAGCAGTACTTC.

V is TRBV7-2 and J is TRBJ2-1, with D possibly matching TRBD2 (7 bases). The length of the CDR3 is 16 residues. Germline lookup yields CDR1 SGHTA and CDR2 FQGNSA. The V end lost 3 bases, the J end lost 0 bases, and 12 bases lay between the germline ends. The CDR3 bases are TGTGCCAGCAGCTTTGGGGGGGGCAGCTCCTACAATGAGCAGTTCTTC. Translated: CASSFGGGSSYNEQFF.